This T cell receptor beta chain originates from a study of beta chain features in type 1 diabetes. Points from the study as a whole: Any HLA effect on TCRB rearrangement was left unresolved by small sub-analyses. Using cDNA template may skew counts toward highly expressing activated cells.

Every bit of the isolated RNA underwent reverse transcription, so sequencing read expressed TCRB transcripts. Sequenced by immunoSEQ multiplex PCR; TCRdb stores in-frame clones only, minus some. The sample lists about 270,000 clones; 13% to 15% were seen once. The table lists this clone with a few counts. Its antigen remains unknown. The CDR3 has 15 residues. Losses at the gene ends were 6 bases for V and 2 bases for J; bases not matched to a gene: 7. Germline CDR1 and CDR2: ENHRY and SYGVKD. In total, each donor contributed a single heparinised blood draw that averaged about 110 mL. The genes are TRBV10-3 and TRBJ2-7, with 10 bases identical to TRBD2. The sequenced sample consisted of naive CD4+ T cells from blood. This sequence originates from a woman between 40 and 50 years old in good health. The CDR3 DNA reads as TGTGCCATCAGGCAGGGACTAGCGCAAACCTACGAGCAGTACTTC. It specifies CAIRQGLAQTYEQYF.